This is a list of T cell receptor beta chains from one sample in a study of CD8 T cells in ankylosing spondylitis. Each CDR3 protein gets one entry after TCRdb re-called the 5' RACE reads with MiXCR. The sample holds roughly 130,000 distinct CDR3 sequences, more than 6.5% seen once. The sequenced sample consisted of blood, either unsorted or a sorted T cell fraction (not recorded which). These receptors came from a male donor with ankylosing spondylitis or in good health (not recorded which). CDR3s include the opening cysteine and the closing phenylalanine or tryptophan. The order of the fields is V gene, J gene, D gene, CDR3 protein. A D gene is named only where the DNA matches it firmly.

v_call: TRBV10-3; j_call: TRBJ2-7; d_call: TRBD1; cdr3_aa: CAISERVRGTNEQYF
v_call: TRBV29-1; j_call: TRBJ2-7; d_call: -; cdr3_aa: CSVITAYEQYF
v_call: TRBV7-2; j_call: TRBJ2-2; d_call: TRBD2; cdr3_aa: CASSPHREGGELFF
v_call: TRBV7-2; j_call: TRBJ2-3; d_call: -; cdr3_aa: CASSLGVRTRGDTQYF
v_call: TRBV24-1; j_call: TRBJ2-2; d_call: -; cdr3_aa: CATGTLSTGELFF
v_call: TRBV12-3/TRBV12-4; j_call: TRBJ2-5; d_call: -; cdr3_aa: CASSFGGSQETQYF
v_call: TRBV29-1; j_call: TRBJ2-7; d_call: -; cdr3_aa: CSVVYSYEQYF
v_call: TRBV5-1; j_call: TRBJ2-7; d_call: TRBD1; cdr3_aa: CASSLDGTGVSEQYF
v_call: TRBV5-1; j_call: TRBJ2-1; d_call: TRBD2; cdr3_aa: CASSNSGGSYNEQFF
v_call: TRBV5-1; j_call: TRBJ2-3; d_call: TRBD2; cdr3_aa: CASSLRGSGGTDTQYF
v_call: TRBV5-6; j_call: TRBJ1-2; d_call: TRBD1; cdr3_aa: CASSPRRQGGNGYTF
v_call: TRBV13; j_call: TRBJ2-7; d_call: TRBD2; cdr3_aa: CASSLQTGGSSYEQYF
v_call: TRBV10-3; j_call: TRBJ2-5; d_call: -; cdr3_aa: CAISESRGQGRETQYF
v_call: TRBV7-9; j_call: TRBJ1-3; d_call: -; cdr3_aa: CASSLAGNTIYF
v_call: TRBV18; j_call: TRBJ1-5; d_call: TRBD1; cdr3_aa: CASSPGQGSNQPQHF
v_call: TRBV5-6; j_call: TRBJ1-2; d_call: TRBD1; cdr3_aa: CASSPDRGGSNYGYTF
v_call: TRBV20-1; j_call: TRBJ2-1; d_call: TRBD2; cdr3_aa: CSASLAASYNEQFF